The sample holds one count of the clone carrying this T cell receptor beta chain. Its antigen remains unknown. This sample stems from a study of CD4 T cells in relation to SARS-CoV-2 and coronaviruses. The unexposed donors gave CD4+ T cells in about 2010-2018, prior to COVID-19. CD4+ T cells were isolated from the cells after 10 days of culture. V gave up 6 bases and J gave up 8 bases; unmatched junction bases: 4. Per the germline V gene, CDR1 is MNHEY and CDR2 is SVGAGI. The CDR3 has 13 residues. Measured with immunoSEQ multiplex PCR; TCRdb has only the in-frame clones, and not every one. The table has approximately 21,000 clones, around three quarters seen once.

The chain is built from TRBV6-5 and TRBJ1-4; 9 bases agree with TRBD1. The source material was CD4+ T cells from PBMCs, cultured in vitro. The TCR was taken from a human donor in good health. The CDR3 is CASRQGAREKLFF. CDR3 sequence (DNA): TGTGCCAGCAGACAGGGGGCAAGGGAAAAACTGTTTTTT.